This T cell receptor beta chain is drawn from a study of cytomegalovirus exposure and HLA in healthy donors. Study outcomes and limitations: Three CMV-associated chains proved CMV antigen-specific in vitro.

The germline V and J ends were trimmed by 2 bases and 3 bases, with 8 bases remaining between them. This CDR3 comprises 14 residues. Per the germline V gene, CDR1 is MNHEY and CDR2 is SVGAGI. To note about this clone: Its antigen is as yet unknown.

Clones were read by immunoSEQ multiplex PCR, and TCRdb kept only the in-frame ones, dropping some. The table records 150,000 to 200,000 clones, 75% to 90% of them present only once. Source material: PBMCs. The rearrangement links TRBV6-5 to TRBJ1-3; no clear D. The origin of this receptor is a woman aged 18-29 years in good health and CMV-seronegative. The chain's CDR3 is CASSYEGGGNTIYF. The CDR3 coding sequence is TGTGCCAGCAGTTACGAGGGTGGTGGAAACACCATATATTTT.